These T cell receptor beta chains were read from a single sample in a study of T cells after posttransplantation cyclophosphamide. Produced via immunoSEQ multiplex PCR; TCRdb's table is partial and in-frame only. The sample contains roughly 4,200 clones, approximately 83% of which appear only once. Material: CD4+ T cells sorted from blood, obtained about 230 days after a stem cell transplant with posttransplant cyclophosphamide. The receptors stem from a male patient in his thirties who received an allogeneic stem cell transplant from a related donor, was CMV-positive, and had no GVHD. Part of the T cells may come from the graft donor. Both conserved end residues are part of each CDR3. A D gene is named only where the DNA matches it firmly. A clone size is listed for some rows: how often the clone was seen (once, few, many), or a class if it is expanded.

size,V,J,length,D,CDR3,DNA
-,TRBV9,TRBJ2-3,15,TRBD2,CASSPTSGRTDTQYF,TGTGCCAGCAGCCCTACTAGCGGTCGCACAGATACGCAGTATTTT
-,TRBV11-2,TRBJ2-2,16,TRBD2,CASSASGGSYTGELFF,TGTGCCAGCAGCGCCAGCGGGGGTTCTTACACCGGGGAGCTGTTTTTT
few,TRBV7-9,TRBJ2-3,12,-,CATGKSADTQYF,TGTGCCACGGGGAAATCCGCAGATACGCAGTATTTT
-,TRBV6-5,TRBJ2-5,12,-,CASSYKRTPTYF,TGTGCCAGCAGTTACAAGAGAACACCGACTTACTTC
-,TRBV7-2,TRBJ2-3,17,TRBD2,CASSPQGGGRAEDTQYF,TGTGCCAGCAGCCCCCAAGGGGGCGGGAGGGCCGAAGATACGCAGTATTTT
-,TRBV7-9,TRBJ1-2,15,-,CASSLGVSGDFGYTF,TGTGCCAGCAGCTTAGGAGTTTCAGGGGATTTTGGCTACACCTTC
-,TRBV5-4,TRBJ1-2,14,TRBD1,CASSSGKQGGGYTF,TGTGCCAGCAGCTCTGGAAAACAGGGGGGAGGCTACACCTTC
few,TRBV29-1,TRBJ2-7,15,TRBD2,CSAKGTSGSNYEQYF,TGCAGCGCAAAAGGGACTAGCGGGAGTAACTACGAGCAGTACTTC
-,TRBV5-1,TRBJ1-2,15,-,CASSLGASFNYGYTF,TGCGCCAGCAGCTTGGGGGCTTCTTTTAACTATGGCTACACCTTC
-,TRBV7-9,TRBJ2-1,18,TRBD2,CASSPRGASSGNYNEQFF,TGTGCCAGCAGCCCAAGGGGAGCTTCTAGCGGGAATTACAATGAGCAGTTCTTC
few,TRBV5-4,TRBJ2-3,15,TRBD1,CASSTGQGVGDTQYF,TGTGCCAGCAGCACCGGACAGGGGGTCGGAGATACGCAGTATTTT
few,TRBV7-2,TRBJ2-5,16,TRBD2,CASSLAAGGTPETQYF,TGTGCCAGCAGCTTAGCCGCGGGAGGGACCCCAGAGACCCAGTACTTC
once,TRBV4-3,TRBJ2-6,18,-,CASSQGGTGGSGANVLTF,TGCGCCAGCAGCCAAGGGGGCACCGGGGGTTCTGGGGCCAACGTCCTGACTTTC
-,TRBV7-2,TRBJ2-1,15,-,CASSLDYRGIEEQFF,TGTGCCAGCAGCTTAGACTACCGAGGGATAGAGGAGCAGTTCTTC
once,TRBV10-3,TRBJ1-1,16,TRBD1,CAISDQGAKAGTEAFF,TGTGCCATCAGTGATCAGGGGGCGAAGGCGGGCACTGAAGCTTTCTTT
-,TRBV7-6,TRBJ2-7,17,TRBD2,CASSLRTGLVISYEQYF,TGTGCCAGCAGCCTACGAACGGGACTAGTGATAAGCTACGAGCAGTACTTC
-,TRBV7-9,TRBJ1-1,15,-,CASSFPSRGNTEAFF,TGTGCCAGCAGTTTCCCCTCCCGGGGGAACACTGAAGCTTTCTTT
-,TRBV2,TRBJ1-2,13,-,CASSESGSYGYTF,TGTGCCAGCAGTGAGTCGGGGTCCTATGGCTACACCTTC
-,TRBV2,TRBJ2-3,13,-,CASRQDFTDTQYF,TGTGCGTCCCGACAGGATTTCACAGATACGCAGTATTTT
-,TRBV5-4,TRBJ2-1,15,TRBD2,CASSLGLATYNEQFF,TGTGCCAGCAGCTTGGGACTAGCAACCTACAATGAGCAGTTCTTC
-,TRBV30,TRBJ1-5,13,-,CAWSPGGGQPQHF,TGTGCCTGGAGTCCGGGGGGTGGGCAGCCCCAGCATTTT
-,TRBV12-5,TRBJ2-2,13,-,CASTTPNTGELFF,TGTGCTAGTACTACTCCAAACACCGGGGAGCTGTTTTTT
-,TRBV7-2,TRBJ2-1,16,TRBD2,CASSTSSGTSYNEQFF,TGTGCCAGCAGCACGTCTAGCGGGACGTCCTACAATGAGCAGTTCTTC
-,TRBV28,TRBJ2-7,14,TRBD2,CASRPSGSNYEQYF,TGTGCCAGTCGGCCTAGCGGGAGCAATTACGAGCAGTACTTC
-,TRBV7-2,TRBJ1-1,17,TRBD1,CASSSQAGDRVGTEAFF,TGTGCCAGCAGCTCTCAAGCAGGCGACAGGGTGGGGACTGAAGCTTTCTTT
-,TRBV25-1,TRBJ1-1,13,-,CASSLTGAGRAFF,TGTGCCAGCAGTCTTACCGGTGCGGGGAGGGCTTTCTTT
once,TRBV29-1,TRBJ2-1,13,-,CSVERQGGNEQFF,TGCAGCGTTGAAAGACAGGGAGGAAATGAGCAGTTCTTC
once,TRBV10-3,TRBJ2-5,14,TRBD2,CAISSGSLQETQYF,TGTGCCATCAGTAGCGGGAGTCTACAAGAGACCCAGTACTTC
-,TRBV6-5,TRBJ1-2,14,-,CASSYSPGEGGYTF,TGTGCCAGCAGTTACTCGCCCGGGGAGGGTGGCTACACCTTC